This is a list of T cell receptor beta chains from one sample in a study of shared clonotypes between healthy human individuals. The data were produced by immunoSEQ multiplex PCR, yet TCRdb's version contains in-frame clones alone and is incomplete. The profile shows about 520,000 clones, around 95% of them singletons. The sequencing input was naive CD4+ T cells sorted from blood. All receptors come from a woman under 40 in good health. Each CDR3 is given with its conserved first and last residue. Clone size is stated in some rows and not others, as once, few, many or a class when expanded.

>once|TRBV7-8
CASSLTHVSSYNEQFF
>NA|TRBV28
CASSLPLETQYF
>once|TRBV11-2
CASSSLEGPAGELFF
>NA|TRBV28
CASESLLAGGDTQYF
>NA|TRBV19
CASSIDQRSEQYF
>NA|TRBV21-1
CASSKEGQGFPRPNTGELFF
>NA|TRBV30
CAWSGQGATDSGNTIYF
>NA|TRBV7-6
CASSSRLAPSTDTQYF
>few|TRBV28
CACSSGNTEAFF
>NA|TRBV28
CASSWAGPRAPEQYF
>NA|TRBV27
CASSLRDGTDTQYF
>NA|TRBV28
CASSILNTEAFF
>NA|TRBV6-1
CASKELNSGNTIYF
>NA|TRBV9
CASSPQLNYGYTF
>NA|TRBV11-2
CASRPLRAPNEQFF
>NA|TRBV30
CAWRGQANEKLFF
>NA|TRBV19
CASTPGRFSGANVLTF
>NA|TRBV5-1
CASSLGLAGRVDEQFF
>NA|TRBV5-1
CASRGGEWDVRQWDTEAFF
>NA|TRBV28
CASSPPVIYEQYF
>NA|TRBV29-1
CSVERGIETQYF
>NA|TRBV6-6
CASSYSRAGEQYF
>NA|TRBV30
CAWSQRSNQPQHF
>NA|TRBV4-1
CASSQLGLRHPGNTIYF
>NA|TRBV28
CASSLLSLAEYNEQFF
>NA|TRBV29-1
CSVYGTSGSRRLNEQFF
>NA|TRBV19
CASSSVSRHQPQHF
>NA|TRBV5-4
CASSFGGSAYEQYF
>NA|TRBV5-8
CASSSPGIPYEQYF
>NA|TRBV7-9
CASSSGQGEETQYF
>NA|TRBV4-2
CASSQELAGLSYNEQFF
>NA|TRBV6-5
CASSRGTSGNNEQFF